One and the same sample provided the 21 T cell receptor beta chains below, sequenced in a study of blood T cell repertoires in COVID-19. Clones were sequenced by immunoSEQ multiplex PCR, and TCRdb holds only the in-frame ones, with some missing. The data contain approximately 98,000 clones, over 70% of them singletons. Specimen: peripheral blood. These receptor sequences come from a man aged 55-75 years with acute or convalescent COVID-19.

The gene calls are TRBV9 and TRBJ1-1, with a possible D match to TRBD1 (5 bases). This CDR3 has 13 amino acids. CDR1 SGDLS and CDR2 YYNGEE come from the germline V gene. Trimming removed 3 bases at V and 8 bases at J, with 14 bases between. CDR3 sequence: CASSGQGIREAFF. The CDR3 DNA follows: TGTGCCAGCAGCGGCCAGGGTATCAGGGAAGCTTTCTTT.

The gene calls are TRBV7-9 and TRBJ2-1, with 8 bases that match TRBD2. Per germline, CDR1 SEHNR and CDR2 FQNEAQ (reference sequence). The CDR3 runs 16 residues. V was pared by 2 bases and J by 4 bases, with 7 bases of the junction left unmatched. As DNA, the CDR3 is TGTGCCAGCAGCTTATACGGTAGCGGGACTTACAATGAGCAGTTCTTC. It codes for CASSLYGSGTYNEQFF.

This clone was picked up a small number of times. The chain uses TRBV18 and TRBJ1-5, with D possibly TRBD1 on 5 matching bases. The CDR3 contains 15 residues. The germline V gene encodes CDR1 KGHSH and CDR2 LQKENI. Trimming removed 2 bases at V and 5 bases at J, with 13 bases between. The CDR3 sequence: CASSPFQGLDQPQHF. CDR3 nucleotide sequence: TGTGCCAGCTCACCATTTCAGGGTCTGGATCAGCCCCAGCATTTT. The variable domain in full, with the rest retrieved from reference TRBV18 and TRBJ1-5, is NAGVMQNPRHLVRRRGQEARLRCSPMKGHSHVYWYRQLPEEGLKFMVYLQKENIIDESGMPKERFSAEFPKEGPSILRIQQVVRGDSAAYFCASSPFQGLDQPQHFGDGTRLSIL.

This sequence joins TRBV9 and TRBJ1-6; TRBD1 agrees at 7 bases. The junction had 10 bases not matched to a gene; V was cut back by 4 bases and J by 0 bases. The CDR3 contains 18 residues. In germline, CDR1 is SGDLS, CDR2 YYNGEE. The CDR3 nucleotides read TGTGCCAGCAGCCGCGACAGGGACGGGAGCTCCTATAATTCACCCCTCCACTTT. Its protein product is CASSRDRDGSSYNSPLHF.

This clone came up once. This sequence joins TRBV18 and TRBJ1-2; perhaps TRBD1 as D (6 bases). The V end was cut by 1 base, the J end by 6 bases, with 9 bases between. The CDR3 loop spans 13 amino acids. From germline, CDR1 is KGHSH and CDR2 LQKENI. The CDR3, as DNA: TGTGCCAGCTCACCACGAGCAGGGGATGGCTACACCTTC. Its translation: CASSPRAGDGYTF.

This sequence joins TRBV30 and TRBJ1-2; TRBD1 agrees at 9 bases. V shed 7 bases and J 4 bases; nucleotides not matched to a gene: 16. The CDR3 extends over 16 amino acids. The germline V gene has CDR1 GTSNPN and CDR2 SVGIG (reference sequence). The CDR3 nucleotides read TGTGCCTCGCAACAGGGGGCAAGTTACTCTGGCTATGGCTACACCTTC. Its translation: CASQQGASYSGYGYTF.

The chain carries TRBV30 and TRBJ1-1; D is possibly TRBD1 (5 bases). This CDR3 contains 17 residues. The V and J ends lost 2 bases and 0 bases respectively, with 19 bases between them. The germline CDR1 and CDR2 sequences are GTSNPN and SVGIG (reference sequence). The CDR3 loop is CAWSQTALGLMNTEAFF. The CDR3 DNA follows: TGTGCCTGGAGTCAGACAGCTTTGGGATTGATGAACACTGAAGCTTTCTTT.

This clone was seen a single time. The gene calls are TRBV30 and TRBJ1-4; D is possibly TRBD1 (6 bases). CDR1 and CDR2 from the germline V gene are GTSNPN and SVGIG (reference sequence). This CDR3 is 13 amino acids long. Trimming cost V 2 bases and J 7 bases, with 11 bases left between them. CDR3 bases: TGTGCCTGGAGTCCAGGGGTGGCTGAAAAACTGTTTTTT. This sequence encodes CAWSPGVAEKLFF.

The chain carries TRBV7-2 and TRBJ2-4, with unresolved D. This CDR3 has 12 residues. The germline gives CDR1 SGHTA, CDR2 FQGNSA. Trimming shortened V by 1 base and J by 8 bases, and 6 bases separated the two germline ends. In DNA, the CDR3 is TGTGCCAGCAGCTTAGGGCCTGACATTCAGTACTTC. Its translation: CASSLGPDIQYF.

This chain links TRBV30 with TRBJ2-1, with D perhaps matching TRBD2 (5 bases). Germline CDR1 reads GTSNPN; CDR2 reads SVGIG (reference sequence). V shed 3 bases and J shed 7 bases, with 13 bases lying between them. This CDR3 has 13 amino acids. CDR3 amino acids: CAWRKGLSNEQFF. The CDR3 DNA sequence: TGTGCCTGGAGGAAAGGACTCTCGAATGAGCAGTTCTTC. The whole variable domain, filled in from reference TRBV30 and TRBJ2-1, reads SQTIHQWPATLVQPVGSPLSLECTVEGTSNPNLYWYRQAAGRGLQLLFYSVGIGQISSEVPQNLSASRPQDRQFILSSKKLLLSDSGFYLCAWRKGLSNEQFFGPGTRLTVL.

The chain recombines TRBV15 with TRBJ2-2, with D tentatively TRBD1 (6 bases). This CDR3 region has 13 residues. CDR1 and CDR2 from the germline V gene are LNHNV and YYDKDF (reference sequence). Trimming took off 2 bases at V and 7 bases at J, with 8 bases between the two ends. CDR3 region: CATSRKGDGELFF. CDR3 DNA: TGTGCCACCAGCAGAAAGGGGGACGGGGAGCTGTTTTTT.

The chain combines TRBV6-6 with TRBJ2-2; 7 bases agree with TRBD2. The CDR3 has 16 amino acids. Trimming removed 4 bases from V and 5 bases from J; junction bases left unmatched: 10. CDR1 is MNHNY and CDR2 is SVGAGI in the germline V gene (reference sequence). The CDR3 region is CASSSLAGVETGELFF. The DNA for the CDR3 is TGTGCCAGCAGTTCCCTGGCGGGAGTAGAAACCGGGGAGCTGTTTTTT.

The chain is built from TRBV25-1 and TRBJ1-3; D might be TRBD1 (5 bases). This CDR3 spans 10 amino acids. CDR1 MGHDK and CDR2 SYGVNS come from the germline V gene. Trimming took off 7 bases at V and 8 bases at J, with 6 bases between the two ends. CDR3 in amino acids: CASTGDTIYF. CDR3 sequence (DNA): TGTGCCAGCACGGGGGACACCATATATTTT.

The chain couples TRBV6-2 or TRBV6-3 to TRBJ2-1, with 16 bases lining up with TRBD2. Trimming took 1 base from V and 7 from J; bases not matched to a gene: 13. CDR3 length equals 20 residues. The germline CDR1 and CDR2 sequences are MNHEY and SVGEGT. The CDR3 reads CASSYYTGTSGRAEKNEQFF. CDR3 DNA sequence: TGTGCCAGCAGTTACTATACAGGGACTAGCGGGAGGGCCGAGAAGAATGAGCAGTTCTTC.

This clone was counted once. This rearrangement joins TRBV5-4 to TRBJ2-3, with 9 bases fitting TRBD2. This CDR3 spans 15 amino acids. Trimming removed 7 bases from V and 2 bases from J; junction bases left unmatched: 8. The germline V gene has CDR1 SGHNT and CDR2 YYREEE (reference sequence). Here the CDR3 DNA reads TGTGCCAGCGGCGCGGTAGCGGGGGTCACAGATACGCAGTATTTT. Amino acid sequence: CASGAVAGVTDTQYF.

This clone occurred once. This chain links TRBV24-1 with TRBJ2-1, with TRBD2 matching over 9 bases. The CDR3 sequence is 17 residues long. Trimming cost V 4 bases and J 0 bases; bases outside gene matches: 6. CDR1 is KGHDR, CDR2 SFDVKD, per germline. In DNA, the CDR3 is TGTGCCACCAGTGAAAAGTCTAGCGGGGCCTCCTACAATGAGCAGTTCTTC. Amino acids: CATSEKSSGASYNEQFF.

This chain links TRBV6-1 with TRBJ2-5, with D perhaps TRBD1 (6 bases). V lost 3 bases, J lost 5 bases, and 16 bases lay in between. The CDR3 covers 15 residues. Per the germline V gene, CDR1 is MNHNS and CDR2 is SASEGT. The CDR3 protein is CASSDPDRWGETQYF. The CDR3 DNA reads TGTGCCAGCAGTGATCCCGACAGGTGGGGGGAGACCCAGTACTTC.

Details on this clone: Different DNA sequences within this sample yield the same CDR3. The chain combines TRBV5-6 with TRBJ1-1; 8 positions match TRBD1. This CDR3 is built from 15 residues. The ends lost 5 bases at V and 3 bases at J; junction bases unmatched: 9. Germline V lookup: CDR1 SGHDT, CDR2 YYEEEE. Here the CDR3 reads CASSLGQGSYTEAFF. Written as DNA, the CDR3 is TGTGCCAGCAGTTTAGGACAGGGTTCGTACACTGAAGCTTTCTTT.

The chain employs TRBV4-1 and TRBJ2-3, with a weak D call TRBD1 (6 bases). Trimming stripped 4 bases from V and 1 base from J, with 15 bases between. The CDR3 runs 16 residues. Germline V gene sequence: CDR1 MGHRA, CDR2 YSYEKL. The CDR3 DNA reads TGCGCCAGCAGCCCCGCCCGAGGGGGAGGCACAGATACGCAGTATTTT. Encoded protein: CASSPARGGGTDTQYF.

This sequence joins TRBV6-5 and TRBJ2-1; a possible D gene is TRBD2 (7 bases). This CDR3 spans 13 amino acids. V gave up 2 bases and J gave up 9 bases, with 11 bases separating them. From germline, CDR1 is MNHEY and CDR2 SVGAGI. The CDR3 nucleotides read TGTGCCAGCAGTTACGGGGGGGCTCGTGAGCAGTTCTTC. Protein: CASSYGGAREQFF.

This chain connects TRBV18 to TRBJ1-2; 9 nucleotides agree with TRBD1. This CDR3 has 16 amino acids. Germline V CDR1 and CDR2: KGHSH, LQKENI. Trimming cost V 3 bases and J 5 bases; bases outside gene matches: 10. The CDR3 protein is CASSPGTGKAWYGYTF. The CDR3 region has the DNA TGTGCCAGCTCACCTGGGACAGGGAAGGCATGGTATGGCTACACCTTC.